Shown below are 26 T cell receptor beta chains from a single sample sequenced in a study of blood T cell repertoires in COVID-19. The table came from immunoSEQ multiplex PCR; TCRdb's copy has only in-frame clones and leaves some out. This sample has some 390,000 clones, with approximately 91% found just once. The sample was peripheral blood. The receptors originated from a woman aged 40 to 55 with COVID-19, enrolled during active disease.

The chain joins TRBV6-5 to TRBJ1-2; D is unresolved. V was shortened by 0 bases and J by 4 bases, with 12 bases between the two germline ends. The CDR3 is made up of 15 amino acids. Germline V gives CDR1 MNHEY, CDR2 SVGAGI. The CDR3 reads CASSYSAMTVYGYTF. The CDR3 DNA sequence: TGTGCCAGCAGTTACTCGGCAATGACTGTCTATGGCTACACCTTC.

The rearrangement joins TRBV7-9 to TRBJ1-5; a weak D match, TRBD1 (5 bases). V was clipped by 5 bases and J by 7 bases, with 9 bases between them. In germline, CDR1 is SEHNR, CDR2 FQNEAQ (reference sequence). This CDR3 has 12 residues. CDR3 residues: CASSRDSQPQHF. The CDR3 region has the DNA TGTGCCAGCAGCCGCGACAGCCAGCCCCAGCATTTT.

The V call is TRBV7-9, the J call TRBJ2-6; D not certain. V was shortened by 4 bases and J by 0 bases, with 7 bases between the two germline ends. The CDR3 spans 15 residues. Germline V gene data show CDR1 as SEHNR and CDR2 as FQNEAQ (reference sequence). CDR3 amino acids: CASSSLISGANVLTF. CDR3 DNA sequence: TGTGCCAGCAGCTCTCTAATCTCTGGGGCCAACGTCCTGACTTTC.

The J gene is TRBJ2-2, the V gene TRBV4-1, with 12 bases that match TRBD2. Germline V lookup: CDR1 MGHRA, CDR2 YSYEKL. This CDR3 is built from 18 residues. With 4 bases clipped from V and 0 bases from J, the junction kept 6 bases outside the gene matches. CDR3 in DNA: TGCGCCAGCAGCCCCAGGTGGACTAGCGGGGCGAACACCGGGGAGCTGTTTTTT. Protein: CASSPRWTSGANTGELFF.

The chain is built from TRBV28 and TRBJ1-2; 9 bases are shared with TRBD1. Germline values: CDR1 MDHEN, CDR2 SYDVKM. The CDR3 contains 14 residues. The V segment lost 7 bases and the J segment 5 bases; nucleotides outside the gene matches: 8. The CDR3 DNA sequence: TGTGCCAGCACCCAGGGACAGGGTTGGTATGGCTACACCTTC. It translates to CASTQGQGWYGYTF.

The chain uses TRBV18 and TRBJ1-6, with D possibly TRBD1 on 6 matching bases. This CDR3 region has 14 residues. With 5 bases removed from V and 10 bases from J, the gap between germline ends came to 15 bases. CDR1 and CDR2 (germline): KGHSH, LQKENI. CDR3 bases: TGTGCCAGCTCATTCCAACAGGGAGACTCACCCCTCCACTTT. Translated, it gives CASSFQQGDSPLHF.

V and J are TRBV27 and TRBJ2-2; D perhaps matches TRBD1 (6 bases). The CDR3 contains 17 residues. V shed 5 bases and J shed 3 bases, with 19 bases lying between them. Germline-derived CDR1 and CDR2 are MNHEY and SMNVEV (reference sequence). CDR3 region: CASSEDSILVYTGELFF. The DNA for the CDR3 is TGTGCCAGCAGTGAGGACAGTATATTGGTCTACACCGGGGAGCTGTTTTTT.

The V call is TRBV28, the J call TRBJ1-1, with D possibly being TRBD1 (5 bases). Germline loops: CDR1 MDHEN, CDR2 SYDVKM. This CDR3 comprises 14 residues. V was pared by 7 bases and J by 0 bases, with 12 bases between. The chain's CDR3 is CASNSQGLNTEAFF. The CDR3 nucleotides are TGTGCCAGCAACTCCCAGGGATTGAACACTGAAGCTTTCTTT.

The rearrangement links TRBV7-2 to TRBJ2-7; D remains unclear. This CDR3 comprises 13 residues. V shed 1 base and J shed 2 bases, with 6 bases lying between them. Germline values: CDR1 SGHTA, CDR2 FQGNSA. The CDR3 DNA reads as TGTGCCAGCAGCTTAGATCGTCCCTACGAGCAGTACTTC. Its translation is CASSLDRPYEQYF.

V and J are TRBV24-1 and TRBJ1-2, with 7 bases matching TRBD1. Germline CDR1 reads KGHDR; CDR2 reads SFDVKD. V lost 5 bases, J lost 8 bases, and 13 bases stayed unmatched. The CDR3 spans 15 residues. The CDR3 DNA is TGTGCCACCAGTGTCCTCAATCGACAGGGCGGAGGCTACACCTTC. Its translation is CATSVLNRQGGGYTF.

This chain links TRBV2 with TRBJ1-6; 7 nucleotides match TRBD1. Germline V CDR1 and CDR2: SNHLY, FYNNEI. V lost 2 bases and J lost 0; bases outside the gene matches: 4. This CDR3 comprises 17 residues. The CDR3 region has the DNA TGTGCCAGCAGTGAACGCAGGGGGAGCTCCTATAATTCACCCCTCCACTTT. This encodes CASSERRGSSYNSPLHF.

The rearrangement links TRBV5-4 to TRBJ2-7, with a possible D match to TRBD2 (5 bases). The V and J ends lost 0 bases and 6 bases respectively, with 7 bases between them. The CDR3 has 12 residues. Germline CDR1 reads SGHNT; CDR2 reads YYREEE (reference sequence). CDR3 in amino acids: CASSLASREQYF. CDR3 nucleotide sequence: TGTGCCAGCAGCTTGGCTAGCCGCGAGCAGTACTTC. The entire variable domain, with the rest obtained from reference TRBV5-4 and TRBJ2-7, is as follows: ETGVTQSPTHLIKTRGQQVTLRCSSQSGHNTVSWYQQALGQGPQFIFQYYREEENGRGNFPPRFSGLQFPNYSSELNVNALELDDSALYLCASSLASREQYFGPGTRLTVT.

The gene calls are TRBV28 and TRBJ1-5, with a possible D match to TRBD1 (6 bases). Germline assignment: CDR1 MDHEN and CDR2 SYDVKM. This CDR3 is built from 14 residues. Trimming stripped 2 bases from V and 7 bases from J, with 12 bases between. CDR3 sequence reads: CASSLIGGGQPQHF. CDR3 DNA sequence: TGTGCCAGCAGTTTAATCGGTGGGGGCCAGCCCCAGCATTTT.

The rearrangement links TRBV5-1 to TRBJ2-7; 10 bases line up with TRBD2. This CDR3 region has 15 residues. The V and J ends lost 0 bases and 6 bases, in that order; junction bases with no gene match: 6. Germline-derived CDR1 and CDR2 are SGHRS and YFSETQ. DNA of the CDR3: TGCGCCAGCAGCTTGGAGGCTAGCGGGGGATCCGAGCAGTACTTC. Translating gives CASSLEASGGSEQYF.

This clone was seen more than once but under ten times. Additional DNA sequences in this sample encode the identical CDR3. The CDR3 region has the DNA TGCGCCAGCAGCCAAGGGATAGGGGGCTTAGCTAACTATGGCTACACCTTC. Its translation: CASSQGIGGLANYGYTF. This sequence joins TRBV4-3 and TRBJ1-2, with 7 bases aligning to TRBD1. Looked up from germline, CDR1 is LGHNA and CDR2 is YSLEER. The V segment lost 1 base and the J segment 0 bases; nucleotides outside the gene matches: 8. The length of the CDR3 is 17 residues.

The chain's CDR3 is CASTLFLSQETQYF. CDR3 coding DNA: TGTGCCAGCACCCTATTTCTTAGCCAAGAGACCCAGTACTTC. V and J are TRBV28 and TRBJ2-5; D gene uncertain. This CDR3 is 14 amino acids long. Germline assignment: CDR1 MDHEN and CDR2 SYDVKM. Trimming cost V 7 bases and J 1 base, with 13 bases left between them.

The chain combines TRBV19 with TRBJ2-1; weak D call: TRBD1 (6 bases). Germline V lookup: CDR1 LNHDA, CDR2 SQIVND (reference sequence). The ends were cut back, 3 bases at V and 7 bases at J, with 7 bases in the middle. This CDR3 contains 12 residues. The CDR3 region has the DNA TGTGCCAGTAGTATGAGGGGGAATGAGCAGTTCTTC. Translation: CASSMRGNEQFF. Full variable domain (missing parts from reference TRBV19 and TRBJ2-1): DGGITQSPKYLFRKEGQNVTLSCEQNLNHDAMYWYRQDPGQGLRLIYYSQIVNDFQKGDIAEGYSVSREKKESFPLTVTSAQKNPTAFYLCASSMRGNEQFFGPGTRLTVL.

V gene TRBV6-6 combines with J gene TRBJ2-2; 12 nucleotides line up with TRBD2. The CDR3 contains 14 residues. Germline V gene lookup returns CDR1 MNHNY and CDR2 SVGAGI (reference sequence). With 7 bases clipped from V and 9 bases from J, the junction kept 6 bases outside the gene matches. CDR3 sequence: CASTRTSGAWELFF. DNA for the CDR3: TGTGCCAGCACCCGGACTAGCGGGGCCTGGGAGCTGTTTTTT.

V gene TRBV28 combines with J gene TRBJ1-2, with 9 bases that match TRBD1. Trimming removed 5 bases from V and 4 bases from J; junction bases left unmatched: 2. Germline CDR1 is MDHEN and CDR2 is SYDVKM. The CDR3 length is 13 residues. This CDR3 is CASSEDRGYGYTF. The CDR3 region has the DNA TGTGCCAGCAGTGAGGACAGGGGCTATGGCTACACCTTC.

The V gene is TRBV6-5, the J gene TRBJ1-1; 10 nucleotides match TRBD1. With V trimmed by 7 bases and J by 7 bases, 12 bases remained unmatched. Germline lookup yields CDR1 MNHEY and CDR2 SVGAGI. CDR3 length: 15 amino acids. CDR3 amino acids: CASTLTGGGTVEAFF. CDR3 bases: TGTGCCAGCACTTTGACAGGGGGCGGAACGGTTGAAGCTTTCTTT.

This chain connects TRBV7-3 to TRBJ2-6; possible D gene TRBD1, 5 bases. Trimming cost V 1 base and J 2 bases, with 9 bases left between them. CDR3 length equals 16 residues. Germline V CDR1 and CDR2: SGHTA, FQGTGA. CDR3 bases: TGTGCCAGCAGCTTAAGATCAGGGACTGGGGCCAACGTCCTGACTTTC. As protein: CASSLRSGTGANVLTF.

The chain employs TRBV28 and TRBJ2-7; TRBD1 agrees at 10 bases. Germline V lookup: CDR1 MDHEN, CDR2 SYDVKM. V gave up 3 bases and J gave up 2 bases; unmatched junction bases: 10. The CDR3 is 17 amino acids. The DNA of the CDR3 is TGTGCCAGCAGTTTCCCCCCCGGGACAGGGGTACCCTACGAGCAGTACTTC. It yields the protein CASSFPPGTGVPYEQYF.

The CDR3 nucleotides are TGCGCCAGCAGCCAAGGCGACAGGAACTATGGCTACACCTTC. Protein: CASSQGDRNYGYTF. The chain couples TRBV4-1 to TRBJ1-2; D is possibly TRBD1 (6 bases). Germline-derived CDR1 and CDR2 are MGHRA and YSYEKL. The CDR3 has 14 residues. The V end was cut by 1 base, the J end by 2 bases, with 8 bases between.

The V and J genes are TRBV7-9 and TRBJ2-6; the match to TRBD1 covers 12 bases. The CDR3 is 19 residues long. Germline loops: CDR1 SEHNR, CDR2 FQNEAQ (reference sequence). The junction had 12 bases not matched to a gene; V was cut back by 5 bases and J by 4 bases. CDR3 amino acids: CASSPRMGQGAPGANVLTF. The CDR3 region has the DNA TGTGCCAGCAGCCCCCGAATGGGACAGGGGGCGCCCGGGGCCAACGTCCTGACTTTC. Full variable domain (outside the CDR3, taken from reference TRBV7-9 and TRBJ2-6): DTGVSQNPRHKITKRGQNVTFRCDPISEHNRLYWYRQTLGQGPEFLTYFQNEAQLEKSRLLSDRFSAERPKGSFSTLEIQRTEQGDSAMYLCASSPRMGQGAPGANVLTFGAGSRLTVL.

CDR3 sequence: CASSLARGFVSTEAFF. In nucleotides, the CDR3 is TGTGCCAGCAGCTTAGCGCGGGGATTTGTATCCACTGAAGCTTTCTTT. This rearrangement joins TRBV7-9 to TRBJ1-1; unclear D gene. The V gene lost 0 bases and the J gene lost 4 bases, with 15 bases spanning the gap. The CDR3 spans 16 residues. Germline assignment: CDR1 SEHNR and CDR2 FQNEAQ (reference sequence).

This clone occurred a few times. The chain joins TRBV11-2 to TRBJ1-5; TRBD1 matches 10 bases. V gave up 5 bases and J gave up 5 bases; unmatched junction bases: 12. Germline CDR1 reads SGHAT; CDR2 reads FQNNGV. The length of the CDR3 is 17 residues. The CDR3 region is CASSPGTGDLSYQPQHF. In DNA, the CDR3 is TGTGCCAGCAGCCCTGGGACAGGGGATTTGTCATATCAGCCCCAGCATTTT.